These 32 T cell receptor beta chains came from one sample sequenced in a study of CD8 T cells in ankylosing spondylitis. MiXCR, run by TCRdb on the 5' RACE reads, gives a single entry per CDR3 protein. In the table there are about 240,000 distinct CDR3 sequences, over 8.5% of which are singletons. Sample: blood, either unsorted or a sorted T cell fraction (not recorded which). The receptors derive from a male donor with ankylosing spondylitis or in good health (not recorded which).

This clonotype was recorded many times. The chain joins TRBV20-1 to TRBJ1-2, with D possibly being TRBD1 (5 bases). The CDR3 is 17 amino acids. Trimming stripped 0 bases from V and 0 bases from J, with 17 bases between. CDR1 and CDR2 (germline): DFQATT, SNEGSKA (reference sequence). The CDR3 reads CSARDYGGPASNYGYTF. CDR3 sequence (DNA): TGCAGTGCTAGAGATTACGGGGGTCCTGCATCTAACTATGGCTACACCTTC.

This clonotype was counted at least ten times. The chain is built from TRBV12-3 or TRBV12-4 and TRBJ1-1; D not resolved. The CDR3 consists of 16 residues. V was clipped by 4 bases and J by 4 bases, with 19 bases between them. Here the CDR3 DNA reads TGTGCCAGCAGTTATCGAAACAGCGGCCGTGGCACTGAAGCTTTCTTT. Translated, it gives CASSYRNSGRGTEAFF.

This clonotype was detected ten times or more. The chain uses TRBV20-1 and TRBJ2-1, with TRBD2 matching 12 bases. Germline V gives CDR1 DFQATT, CDR2 SNEGSKA (reference sequence). This CDR3 has 19 residues. The junction had 12 bases not matched to a gene; V was cut back by 0 bases and J by 3 bases. CDR3 sequence: CSARDRRLAGAGGYNEQFF. The CDR3 nucleotides read TGCAGTGCTAGAGATCGTCGACTAGCGGGAGCGGGGGGCTACAATGAGCAGTTCTTC.

This clonotype was counted at least ten times. The CDR3 protein is CASSTGQGNDGYTF. DNA of the CDR3: TGTGCCAGCAGTACGGGACAGGGGAATGATGGCTACACCTTC. The chain is built from TRBV2 and TRBJ1-2; TRBD1 matches 10 bases. The germline V gene has CDR1 SNHLY and CDR2 FYNNEI. The CDR3 spans 14 residues. Trimming took 5 bases from V and 6 from J; bases not matched to a gene: 6.

This clonotype came up many times. The genes are TRBV4-3 and TRBJ1-4; TRBD1 aligns across 7 bases. Trimming removed 1 base from V and 6 bases from J; junction bases left unmatched: 14. The CDR3 consists of 18 residues. Germline CDR1 and CDR2: LGHNA and YSLEER. This CDR3 is CASSQGRASGTVDEKLFF. DNA of the CDR3: TGCGCCAGCAGCCAAGGAAGGGCATCCGGGACAGTAGATGAAAAACTGTTTTTT.

Ten or more counts support this clonotype. The V and J genes are TRBV12-3 or TRBV12-4 and TRBJ2-7; no definite D call. The germline V and J ends were trimmed by 5 bases and 0 bases, with 8 bases remaining between them. The CDR3 length is 13 residues. This CDR3 is CASSRQVSYEQYF. DNA of the CDR3: TGTGCCAGCAGTCGTCAGGTCTCCTACGAGCAGTACTTC.

This clonotype turned up a few times. The chain uses TRBV5-8 and TRBJ1-5, with TRBD1 matching over 7 bases. V shed 3 bases, J shed 5 bases, and the junction held 2 bases outside the gene matches. CDR1 is SGHTS, CDR2 YDEGEE, per germline. The CDR3 loop spans 13 amino acids. The CDR3 sequence: CASSYGQDQPQHF. The CDR3 nucleotides are TGTGCCAGCAGCTACGGACAGGATCAGCCCCAGCATTTT.

Comments on this clonotype: One end of the junction varies from germline; a read error may be responsible. The rearrangement joins TRBV20-1 to TRBJ1-6, with D uncertain. Germline V gives CDR1 DFQATT, CDR2 SNEGSKA (reference sequence). The CDR3 spans 16 residues. The chain's CDR3 is CSARGLRSSYNSHLHF. CDR3 DNA: TGCAGTGCCCGAGGACTGAGGAGCTCCTATAATTCACACCTCCACTTT.

There are a few counts of this clonotype. The gene calls are TRBV5-8 and TRBJ2-1; D is perhaps TRBD1 (6 bases). The CDR3 loop spans 13 amino acids. V lost 4 bases to trimming and J lost 10 bases, with 15 bases between them. Germline CDR1 SGHTS, CDR2 YDEGEE. As DNA, the CDR3 is TGTGCCAGCAGCATTCAAACAGGGACAGAGCAGTTCTTC. This translates into CASSIQTGTEQFF.

This clonotype was counted ten times or more. The rearrangement uses TRBV5-1 and TRBJ2-5; D gene ambiguous. The germline V gene has CDR1 SGHRS and CDR2 YFSETQ. The CDR3 is 15 amino acids. V lost 0 bases to trimming and J lost 3 bases, with 12 bases between them. The CDR3 bases are TGCGCCAGCAGCTTGGGATCAGGAGTAAAAGAGACCCAGTACTTC. This codes for CASSLGSGVKETQYF.

The rearrangement links TRBV20-1 to TRBJ2-3; TRBD2 aligns across 7 bases. The CDR3 totals 15 residues. Germline lookup yields CDR1 DFQATT and CDR2 SNEGSKA (reference sequence). V was pared by 5 bases and J by 0 bases, with 8 bases of the junction left unmatched. The CDR3 here is CSALAGGGSTDTQYF. The CDR3 DNA follows: TGCAGTGCTTTGGCAGGCGGGGGTAGCACAGATACGCAGTATTTT.

This clonotype was observed at least ten times. V usage is TRBV30 and J usage is TRBJ1-1; D not certain. The CDR3 extends over 14 amino acids. CDR1 is GTSNPN, CDR2 SVGIG, per germline (reference sequence). Deletions cut 2 bases from V and 2 bases from J, with 12 bases between. CDR3: CAWSFKVINTEAFF. DNA for the CDR3: TGTGCCTGGAGTTTTAAGGTCATTAACACTGAAGCTTTCTTT.

In this sample, this clonotype turned up many times. V and J are TRBV7-9 and TRBJ2-1; D not resolved. Trimming pared 8 bases from V and 7 bases from J, leaving 6 bases between. Germline CDR1 SEHNR, CDR2 FQNEAQ (reference sequence). The CDR3 consists of 10 residues. CDR3 loop: CASWDNEQFF. The CDR3 DNA follows: TGTGCCAGCTGGGATAATGAGCAGTTCTTC.

This clonotype was counted at least ten times. This sequence joins TRBV7-6 and TRBJ1-1, with 7 bases aligning to TRBD1. The CDR3 runs 13 residues. V gave up 5 bases and J gave up 3 bases; unmatched junction bases: 3. Germline V CDR1 and CDR2: SGHVS, FNYEAQ. CDR3 DNA sequence: TGTGCCAGCAGCGCAGGGGGGGACACTGAAGCTTTCTTT. Its translation: CASSAGGDTEAFF.

The sample holds many counts of this clonotype. The V and J genes are TRBV5-6 and TRBJ2-1, with 9 bases lining up with TRBD1. V was pared by 5 bases and J by 9 bases, with 9 bases of the junction left unmatched. Germline V gene lookup returns CDR1 SGHDT and CDR2 YYEEEE. This CDR3 has 14 amino acids. The CDR3 sequence is CASSLGTGIREQFF. As DNA, the CDR3 is TGTGCCAGCAGTCTGGGGACAGGGATTCGTGAGCAGTTCTTC.

This chain connects TRBV9 to TRBJ2-5; TRBD1 matches at 8 bases. The length of the CDR3 is 15 residues. Germline CDR1 and CDR2: SGDLS and YYNGEE. V lost 3 bases to trimming and J lost 3 bases; unmatched junction nucleotides: 7. DNA for the CDR3: TGTGCCAGCAGCGCTACTCCGGGACAGGAAGAGACCCAGTACTTC. It specifies CASSATPGQEETQYF.

The chain recombines TRBV4-3 with TRBJ2-1, with unresolved D. Germline V CDR1 and CDR2: LGHNA, YSLEER. Trimming removed 0 bases from V and 6 bases from J, with 9 bases in between. The CDR3 contains 14 residues. The CDR3 region has the DNA TGCGCCAGCAGCCAAGACTATGGGATCAATGAGCAGTTCTTC. This codes for CASSQDYGINEQFF.

This clonotype came up many times. The V and J genes are TRBV9 and TRBJ2-3; possible D gene TRBD1, 6 bases. This CDR3 region has 18 residues. Per the germline V gene, CDR1 is SGDLS and CDR2 is YYNGEE. The V and J ends lost 0 bases and 1 base respectively, with 18 bases between them. This chain's CDR3 is CASSVGGRGTIRTDTQYF. In nucleotides, the CDR3 is TGTGCCAGCAGCGTAGGAGGAAGGGGGACCATACGCACAGATACGCAGTATTTT.

The chain couples TRBV27 to TRBJ1-6; D gene ambiguous. The ends were cut back, 7 bases at V and 7 bases at J, with 11 bases in the middle. Germline V CDR1 and CDR2: MNHEY, SMNVEV (reference sequence). This CDR3 comprises 13 residues. The CDR3 DNA sequence: TGTGCCAGCACCCCCGGGCGGAATTCACCCCTCCACTTT. This gives the protein CASTPGRNSPLHF.

This clonotype was observed a handful of times. V usage is TRBV10-3 and J usage is TRBJ1-6; D gene unclear. V was pared by 6 bases and J by 6 bases, with 9 bases between. This CDR3 has 13 amino acids. CDR1 is ENHRY and CDR2 is SYGVKD in the germline V gene. As DNA, the CDR3 is TGTGCCATCAGAGTGACGTCTAATTCACCCCTCCACTTT. This gives the protein CAIRVTSNSPLHF.

This clonotype was seen ten or more times. The chain joins TRBV7-3 to TRBJ1-1, with 9 nucleotides matching TRBD1. The V gene's germline CDR1 is SGHTA and CDR2 FQGTGA. Losses at the gene ends were 6 bases for V and 7 bases for J; bases not matched to a gene: 3. There are 12 residues in the CDR3. CDR3 in DNA: TGTGCCAGCAGGACAGGGGGAGGTGAAGCTTTCTTT. This codes for CASRTGGGEAFF.

This clonotype was recorded many times. The chain combines TRBV5-1 with TRBJ1-1; D remains unclear. The germline V gene has CDR1 SGHRS and CDR2 YFSETQ. Between the trimmed V and J ends, which lost 0 bases and 7 bases, there was a span of 10 bases. This CDR3 is built from 13 residues. CDR3 coding DNA: TGCGCCAGCAGCTTGGTGGCGTCAGGTGAAGCTTTCTTT. Translation: CASSLVASGEAFF. Full variable domain (missing parts from reference TRBV5-1 and TRBJ1-1): KAGVTQTPRYLIKTRGQQVTLSCSPISGHRSVSWYQQTPGQGLQFLFEYFSETQRNKGNFPGRFSGRQFSNSRSEMNVSTLELGDSALYLCASSLVASGEAFFGQGTRLTVV.

The chain has TRBV7-2 and TRBJ2-4, with 7 positions matching TRBD1. CDR3 length: 15 amino acids. CDR1 is SGHTA, CDR2 FQGNSA, per germline. V shed 2 bases and J 6 bases; nucleotides not matched to a gene: 7. CDR3 sequence reads: CASSLRVTGRNIQYF. CDR3 in DNA: TGTGCCAGCAGCTTAAGGGTGACAGGGAGAAACATTCAGTACTTC.

This clonotype was seen repeatedly, ten times or more. This chain links TRBV21-1 with TRBJ2-1; the DNA was not compared with TRBD2, the D call given in the table. TRBV21-1 is termed a pseudogene. This CDR3 is built from 18 residues. Here the CDR3 DNA reads TGTGCCAGCAGCAACCGATCGACTAGCGGGACCTCCTACAATGAGCAGTTCTTC. It specifies CASSNRSTSGTSYNEQFF.

This clonotype was counted at least ten times. The chain uses TRBV20-1 and TRBJ1-5; the D gene is possibly TRBD1 (6 bases). The V gene lost 6 bases and the J gene lost 4 bases, with 10 bases spanning the gap. This CDR3 has 12 residues. Germline CDR1 is DFQATT and CDR2 is SNEGSKA (reference sequence). The CDR3 loop is CSASQGNQPQHF. DNA for the CDR3: TGCAGTGCCTCACAGGGAAATCAGCCCCAGCATTTT.

Many counts were recorded for this clonotype. The CDR3 sequence: CSVFSTSGNTEAFF. The CDR3 bases are TGCAGCGTCTTTTCCACGTCCGGGAACACTGAAGCTTTCTTT. J is TRBJ1-1 and V is TRBV29-1; no firm D call. V lost 6 bases and J 1 base, leaving 15 bases between the germline ends. The CDR3 consists of 14 residues. Germline values: CDR1 SQVTM, CDR2 ANQGSEA.

V usage is TRBV5-1 and J usage is TRBJ1-1, with 12 bases identical to TRBD1. Germline values: CDR1 SGHRS, CDR2 YFSETQ. V shed 3 bases and J 11 bases; nucleotides not matched to a gene: 5. CDR3 length equals 13 residues. This CDR3 is CASSSGTGGEAFF. The CDR3 DNA is TGCGCCAGCAGCTCCGGGACAGGGGGCGAGGCTTTCTTT.

This clonotype showed up many times. V is TRBV2 and J is TRBJ2-1; perhaps TRBD1 as D (5 bases). From germline, CDR1 is SNHLY and CDR2 FYNNEI. Trimming removed 1 base at V and 9 bases at J, with 7 bases between. The CDR3 spans 12 residues. Here the CDR3 reads CASSEGDSEQFF. CDR3 nucleotide sequence: TGTGCCAGCAGTGAAGGAGACAGTGAGCAGTTCTTC.

CDR3: CASSPTGLAGGRNEQFF. The CDR3, as DNA: TGTGCCAGCAGCCCAACAGGACTAGCGGGGGGGCGGAATGAGCAGTTCTTC. The genes are TRBV7-2 and TRBJ2-1; 15 positions agree with TRBD2. This CDR3 is 17 amino acids long. Per germline, CDR1 SGHTA and CDR2 FQGNSA. Unmatched junction bases numbered 9, after V lost 5 bases and J lost 7 bases.

V is TRBV20-1 and J is TRBJ2-7, with D possibly TRBD1 on 7 matching bases. Trimming left V 6 bases short and J 7 bases short, with 13 bases between. Germline V CDR1 and CDR2: DFQATT, SNEGSKA (reference sequence). The CDR3 loop spans 11 amino acids. CDR3: CSARGVGEQYV. The CDR3 DNA is TGCAGTGCCAGGGGGGTTGGGGAGCAGTACGTC.

This clonotype was seen repeatedly, ten times or more. The chain has TRBV12-3 or TRBV12-4 and TRBJ1-5, with D possibly being TRBD1 (5 bases). V lost 4 bases, J lost 16 bases, and 17 bases lay in between. The CDR3 covers 12 residues. CDR3 coding DNA: TGTGCCAGCAGTTCCTCCGGGGGGGTATCCCATTTT. Residues: CASSSSGGVSHF.

This clonotype was counted ten times or more. This sequence joins TRBV12-3 or TRBV12-4 and TRBJ2-3; 8 nucleotides agree with TRBD2. The CDR3 is 16 amino acids. The V gene end was trimmed by 5 bases and the J gene end by 4 bases; junction bases not matched to a gene: 11. The CDR3 spells CASSVLLAGGSDTQYF. CDR3 DNA: TGTGCCAGCAGTGTCCTACTTGCGGGAGGTTCAGATACGCAGTATTTT.